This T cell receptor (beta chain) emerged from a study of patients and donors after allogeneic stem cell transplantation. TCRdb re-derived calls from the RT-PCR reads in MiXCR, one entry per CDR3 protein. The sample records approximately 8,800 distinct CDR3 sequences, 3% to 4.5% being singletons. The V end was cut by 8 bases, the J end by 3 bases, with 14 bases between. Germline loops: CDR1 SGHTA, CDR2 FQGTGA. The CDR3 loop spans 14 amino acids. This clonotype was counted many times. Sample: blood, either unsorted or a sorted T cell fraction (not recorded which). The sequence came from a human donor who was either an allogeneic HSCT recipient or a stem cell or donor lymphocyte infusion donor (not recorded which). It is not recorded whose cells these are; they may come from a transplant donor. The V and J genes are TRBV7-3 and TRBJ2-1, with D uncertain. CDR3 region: CASSLAPGYNEQFF. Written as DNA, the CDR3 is TGTGCCAGCTCCCTGGCCCCGGGCTACAATGAGCAGTTCTTC. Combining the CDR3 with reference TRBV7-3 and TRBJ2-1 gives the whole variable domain GAGVSQTPSNKVTEKGKYVELRCDPISGHTALYWYRQSLGQGPEFLIYFQGTGAADDSGLPNDRFFAVRPEGSVSTLKIQRTERGDSAVYLCASSLAPGYNEQFFGPGTRLTVL.